A selection of T cell receptor beta chains follows, all from one sample in a study of CD8 T cells in Susac syndrome. Via MiXCR, TCRdb re-called the immunoSEQ multiplex PCR reads, giving one row per CDR3 protein. This sample has about 180,000 distinct CDR3 sequences, with 90% to 95% found just once. The specimen sequenced was CD4+ T cells from PBMCs. Source of these receptors: a human donor with Susac syndrome. Both conserved end residues are part of each CDR3. Fields, in order: V gene, J gene, D gene, clone size, CDR3 DNA, CDR3 protein. A D gene is named only where the DNA matches it firmly. Size is omitted from some rows. Given values are once, few, many or a class for expanded clones.

TRBV27	TRBJ2-6	-	-	TGTGCCAGCAGTCCAGAATTGACGTTTGGGGCCAACGTCCTGACTTTC	CASSPELTFGANVLTF
TRBV9	TRBJ2-1	TRBD1	-	TGTGCCAGCAGCTCTCTTTCCGGGACAGGGGGTGAGCAGTTCTTC	CASSSLSGTGGEQFF
TRBV20-1	TRBJ2-2	-	-	TGCAGTGCTACACCCGGGACAAGCACCGGGGAGCTGTTTTTT	CSATPGTSTGELFF
TRBV6-2/TRBV6-3	TRBJ1-1	-	-	TGTGCCAGCAGGTCCCCAGGGAGAGAAAGCACTGAAGCTTTCTTT	CASRSPGRESTEAFF
TRBV4-2	TRBJ2-5	TRBD2	-	TGTGCCAGCAGCCGGGGTAGCGGGGGGATCTCAGAGACCCAGTACTTC	CASSRGSGGISETQYF
TRBV20-1	TRBJ2-7	-	-	TGCAGTGCTAGCGACTACTCCTACGAGCAGTACTTC	CSASDYSYEQYF
TRBV20-1	TRBJ1-5	-	few	TGCAGTGCTAGGTCCGGGAATCAGCCCCAGCATTTT	CSARSGNQPQHF
TRBV25-1	TRBJ2-1	-	-	TGTGCCAGCAGTGCCCGGGCTGAGCAGTTCTTC	CASSARAEQFF
TRBV6-2/TRBV6-3	TRBJ2-2	TRBD2	-	TGTGCCAGCAGTCCGGGGACTAGCGTGAAGACCGGGGAGCTGTTTTTT	CASSPGTSVKTGELFF
TRBV2	TRBJ1-1	TRBD1	-	TGTGCCAGCAGTTATATAGGGGGCGTCGCTTTCTTT	CASSYIGGVAFF
TRBV7-2	TRBJ1-2	-	-	TGTGCCAGCAGCTTAGCATCGGACTATGGCTACACCTTC	CASSLASDYGYTF
TRBV7-9	TRBJ2-7	-	-	TGTGCCACCAGAAAGGGTGGGGGCGCATTGGTCTACGAGCAGTACTTC	CATRKGGGALVYEQYF
TRBV3-1	TRBJ1-6	-	-	TGTGCCAGCAGCCAAGAAACGGGGAGGATTTCACCCCTCCACTTT	CASSQETGRISPLHF
TRBV11-2	TRBJ2-6	-	few	TGTGCCAGCAGCTTACGGAGCTCTGGGGCCAACGTCCTGACTTTC	CASSLRSSGANVLTF